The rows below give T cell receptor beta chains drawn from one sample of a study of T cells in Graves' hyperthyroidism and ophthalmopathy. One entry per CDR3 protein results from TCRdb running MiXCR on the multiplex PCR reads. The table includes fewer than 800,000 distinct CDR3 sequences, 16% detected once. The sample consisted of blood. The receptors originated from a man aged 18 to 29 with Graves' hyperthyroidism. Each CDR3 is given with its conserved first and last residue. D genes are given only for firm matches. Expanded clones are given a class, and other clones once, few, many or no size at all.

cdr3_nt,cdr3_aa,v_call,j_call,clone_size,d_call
TGCAGCGTTGGGGTTCCCTACTATGGCTACACCTTC,CSVGVPYYGYTF,TRBV29-1,TRBJ1-2,NA,NA
TGTGCCACCAGTGACCCCACTAGCGGGAGGAACACCGGGGAGCTGTTTTTT,CATSDPTSGRNTGELFF,TRBV24-1,TRBJ2-2,NA,TRBD2
TGTGCCAGCACATCGAGTATCCCTTCCGACGAGCAGTACTTC,CASTSSIPSDEQYF,TRBV12-3/TRBV12-4,TRBJ2-7,many,NA
TGCAGTGCTAGCGGGGGACTTCGCACAGATACGCAGTATTTT,CSASGGLRTDTQYF,TRBV20-1,TRBJ2-3,many,NA
TGCGCCAGCAAGGGGACAGGGCCCCACGAGCAGTACTTC,CASKGTGPHEQYF,TRBV4-1,TRBJ2-7,few,TRBD1
TGTGCCAGCAGCCCCTGGACAGGGAGGAGTAGCACAGATACGCAGTATTTT,CASSPWTGRSSTDTQYF,TRBV9,TRBJ2-3,NA,TRBD1
TGCGCCAGCAGCCCAACGCTAGCGGGAGCGGGCGGGGAGCTGTTTTTT,CASSPTLAGAGGELFF,TRBV4-1,TRBJ2-2,NA,TRBD2
TGTGCCTGGGGAGGATCTAACACCGGGGAGCTGTTTTTT,CAWGGSNTGELFF,TRBV30,TRBJ2-2,many,NA
TGTGCCAGCAGCTTAACCGGGGTCCGATACGAGCAGTACTTC,CASSLTGVRYEQYF,TRBV7-8,TRBJ2-7,NA,NA
TGTGCCAGCAGCTCCTCGACAACTTCAAATTCACCCCTCCACTTT,CASSSSTTSNSPLHF,TRBV5-5,TRBJ1-6,many,NA
TGTGCCAGCAGCAAAGAAGCGGGAGTTGAGCAGTTCTTC,CASSKEAGVEQFF,TRBV7-9,TRBJ2-1,many,TRBD2
TGTGCCAGCAGTTTGGGCAGTTACTACGAGCAGTACTTC,CASSLGSYYEQYF,TRBV12-3/TRBV12-4,TRBJ2-7,few,NA
TGTGCCAGCAGTTCTAGCCTTGCTGAGACCCAGTACTTC,CASSSSLAETQYF,TRBV28,TRBJ2-5,many,NA
TGCAGCGTTGAAGATGGGCAGGGTGGCTACGAGCAGTACTTC,CSVEDGQGGYEQYF,TRBV29-1,TRBJ2-7,NA,NA
TGTGCCAGTAGTATAAAGGGGTTCTATGGCTACACCTTC,CASSIKGFYGYTF,TRBV19,TRBJ1-2,NA,NA